The rows below give T cell receptor beta chains drawn from one sample of a study of vaccination and CD4 T cells after COVID-19. One entry per CDR3 protein, called by TCRdb with MiXCR from the PCR reads. The sample comprises about 17,000 distinct CDR3 sequences, roughly three fifths of which are singletons, and roughly 10% rests with the top ten. Their specific antigens are unknown. The sequenced sample was CD4+ T cells from blood, cultured in vitro. The receptors derive from a human donor who had recovered from COVID-19. Both conserved end residues are part of each CDR3. Each record gives: V gene, D gene, clone size, J gene, CDR3 DNA, CDR3 protein. A D gene is named only where the DNA matches it firmly. Size is omitted from some rows. Given values are once, few, many or a class for expanded clones.

TRBV20-1	NA	once	TRBJ2-7	TGCAGTGCTCAGGGGGGTGGTGACGAGCAGTACTTC	CSAQGGGDEQYF
TRBV20-1	TRBD1	NA	TRBJ2-2	TGCAGTGCTAGAGATTATGGGACAGGGGCAACCGGGGAGCTGTTTTTT	CSARDYGTGATGELFF
TRBV11-3	NA	few	TRBJ1-6	TGTGCCAGCAGCCCCCGAGGGGCCAGCAATTCACCCCTCCACTTT	CASSPRGASNSPLHF
TRBV5-6	TRBD1	NA	TRBJ2-5	TGTGCCAGCTTGCGGACAGGGATAGAGACCCAGTACTTC	CASLRTGIETQYF
TRBV19	TRBD2	NA	TRBJ2-3	TGTGCCAGTAGTCCCAAGGGGACTAGCGGGACGTACACAGATACGCAGTATTTT	CASSPKGTSGTYTDTQYF
TRBV20-1	TRBD1	few	TRBJ1-6	TGCAGTGCTAGAAGAGGGACAGGGATAGATAATTCACCCCTCCACTTT	CSARRGTGIDNSPLHF
TRBV4-1	TRBD1	NA	TRBJ2-2	TGCGCCAGCAGCCTGGGACAGGGGATTTTAGTCGGGGAGCTGTTTTTT	CASSLGQGILVGELFF
TRBV15	NA	NA	TRBJ2-7	TGTGCCACCAGCAGAGACCCGGACAGATACTCCTACGAGCAGTACTTC	CATSRDPDRYSYEQYF
TRBV20-1	TRBD2	few	TRBJ2-7	TGCAGTGCTTCTCCCTCTCTAGCGGGGCGGTCCTACGAGCAGTACTTC	CSASPSLAGRSYEQYF
TRBV12-3/TRBV12-4	TRBD2	NA	TRBJ2-5	TGTGCCAGCACCCCAACTAGCGGGAGGGTAGGCGAGACCCAGTACTTC	CASTPTSGRVGETQYF
TRBV7-6	TRBD1	NA	TRBJ2-7	TGTGCCAGCAGCCGTTACCTGGGGACAGGGGTAACCTACGAGCAGTACTTC	CASSRYLGTGVTYEQYF
TRBV20-1	NA	NA	TRBJ2-3	TGCAGTGCTGATTGGGGGAGAGGTACAGATACGCAGTATTTT	CSADWGRGTDTQYF
TRBV20-1	NA	NA	TRBJ1-5	TGCAGTGCTATGCAAGGGGCGCCTCAGCCCCAGCATTTT	CSAMQGAPQPQHF
TRBV6-1	NA	NA	TRBJ1-5	TGTGCCAGCAGTGACGGCGGAAGCAATCAGCCCCAGCATTTT	CASSDGGSNQPQHF
TRBV6-1	NA	NA	TRBJ2-7	TGTGCCAGCAGTGAAGTCTCCTACGAGCAGTACTTC	CASSEVSYEQYF
TRBV5-4	TRBD2	NA	TRBJ2-3	TGTGCCAGCAGCCTGGGACTAGCGGGGAGCACAGATACGCAGTATTTT	CASSLGLAGSTDTQYF
TRBV6-5	NA	few	TRBJ2-1	TGTGCCAGCAGTTACCCGGGCCGCGATGAGCAGTTCTTC	CASSYPGRDEQFF
TRBV20-1	NA	few	TRBJ2-7	TGCGGGGCAGTCAAGGTTAGCGAGCAGTACTTC	CGAVKVSEQYF
TRBV7-2	NA	NA	TRBJ2-4	TGTGCCAGCAGCTTAGGCCAGGGTCGGGACATTCAGTACTTC	CASSLGQGRDIQYF
TRBV7-9	NA	few	TRBJ2-5	TGTGCCAGCAGCAAGGGGAGCGGTGGGGCAGGGAAGGAGACCCAGTACTTC	CASSKGSGGAGKETQYF
TRBV24-1	NA	NA	TRBJ2-2	TGTGCCACCGCTGGGGAAGCTCCGAACACCGGGGAGCTGTTTTTT	CATAGEAPNTGELFF
TRBV19	NA	few	TRBJ1-6	TGTGCCAGTATGAGGAGTGTCGATTCACCCCTCCACTTT	CASMRSVDSPLHF
TRBV9	NA	NA	TRBJ2-6	TGTGCCAGCAGCGCCAGAGGGGGGTCTGGGGCCAACGTCCTGACTTTC	CASSARGGSGANVLTF